This TCR beta chain was observed in a study of blood T cells in healthy people across ages. This clonotype was seen only a few times. Its antigen remains unidentified. This CDR3 is built from 15 residues. Germline loops: CDR1 DFQATT, CDR2 SNEGSKA (reference sequence). Trimming took 3 bases from V and 4 from J; bases not matched to a gene: 9. The study's findings and limits: Shifts in expanded clonotypes may have been confounded by donor CMV status, which was unknown.

Those donating, healthy Caucasian individuals from Russia, were aged about 6 to 95. A second PCR, run for about 7 to 12 cycles, used a sample-barcoded 5' primer plus a J-beta primer mix. A template-switch adaptor with 12 random nucleotides tagged each cDNA molecule. One entry per CDR3 protein, called by TCRdb with MiXCR from the 5' RACE reads. The sample holds approximately 1.5 million distinct CDR3 sequences, about 31% seen once. What was sequenced was blood. The clonotype originates from a woman under 40 in good health. V and J are TRBV20-1 and TRBJ1-1; TRBD1 aligns across 9 bases. This CDR3 is CSASSDRGRGTEAFF. The CDR3 nucleotides read TGCAGTGCTAGTTCGGACAGGGGCCGGGGCACTGAAGCTTTCTTT.